A single T cell receptor (beta chain) is shown here with its context. Trimming removed 0 bases at V and 5 bases at J, with 18 bases between. Per germline, CDR1 SGDLS and CDR2 YYNGEE. The CDR3 is 16 amino acids. This specimen belongs to a study of blood T cell repertoires in COVID-19. Repertoires were generated with immunoSEQ multiplex PCR, while TCRdb's copy carries only in-frame clones and drops some. The table lists about 160,000 clones, around 92% of them singletons. The J gene is TRBJ2-7, the V gene TRBV9; a weak D match, TRBD1 (5 bases). The material sequenced was peripheral blood. The TCR sequence derives from a man aged 25 to 40 with COVID-19, enrolled during active disease. Here the CDR3 reads CASSVDIGEILHEQYF. As DNA, the CDR3 is TGTGCCAGCAGCGTAGATATAGGGGAAATCCTCCACGAGCAGTACTTC.